This T cell receptor beta chain emerged from a study of cytomegalovirus exposure and HLA in healthy donors. Across the whole study: The same platform was used for the 110 or so validation repertoires and the roughly 720 first-cohort repertoires, a later analysis reported. Regarding the study as a whole: Some public TCRs appeared in many individuals, while most sequences were rare.

Sequencing was performed with immunoSEQ multiplex PCR; in TCRdb, only in-frame clones are kept and a portion is missing. Here the sample spans about 110,000 clones, approximately 95% being singletons. As regards this clone: Its specificity is not known.

Trimming cost V 4 bases and J 3 bases, with 24 bases left between them. The CDR3 sequence is 18 residues long. The germline gives CDR1 MDHEN, CDR2 SYDVKM. The gene calls are TRBV28 and TRBJ1-1, with D maybe TRBD1 (5 bases). This receptor was obtained from a woman younger than 35 in good health and CMV-seronegative. Specimen: PBMCs. Here the CDR3 reads CASSSSRGGRGKHTEAFF. Here the CDR3 DNA reads TGTGCCAGCAGTTCCTCACGGGGGGGTAGAGGGAAGCACACTGAAGCTTTCTTT.